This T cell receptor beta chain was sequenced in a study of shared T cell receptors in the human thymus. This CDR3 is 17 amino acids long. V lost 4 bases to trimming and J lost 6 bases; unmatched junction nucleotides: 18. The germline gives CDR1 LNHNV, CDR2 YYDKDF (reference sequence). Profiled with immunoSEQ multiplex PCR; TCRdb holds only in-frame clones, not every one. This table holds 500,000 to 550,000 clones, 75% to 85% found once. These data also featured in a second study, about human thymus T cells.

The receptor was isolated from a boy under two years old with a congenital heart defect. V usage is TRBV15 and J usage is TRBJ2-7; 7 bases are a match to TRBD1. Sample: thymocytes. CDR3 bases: TGTGCCACCAGCACCCCCAGGACGTTTGGGACAGAGGTCGAGCAGTACTTC. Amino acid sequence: CATSTPRTFGTEVEQYF.